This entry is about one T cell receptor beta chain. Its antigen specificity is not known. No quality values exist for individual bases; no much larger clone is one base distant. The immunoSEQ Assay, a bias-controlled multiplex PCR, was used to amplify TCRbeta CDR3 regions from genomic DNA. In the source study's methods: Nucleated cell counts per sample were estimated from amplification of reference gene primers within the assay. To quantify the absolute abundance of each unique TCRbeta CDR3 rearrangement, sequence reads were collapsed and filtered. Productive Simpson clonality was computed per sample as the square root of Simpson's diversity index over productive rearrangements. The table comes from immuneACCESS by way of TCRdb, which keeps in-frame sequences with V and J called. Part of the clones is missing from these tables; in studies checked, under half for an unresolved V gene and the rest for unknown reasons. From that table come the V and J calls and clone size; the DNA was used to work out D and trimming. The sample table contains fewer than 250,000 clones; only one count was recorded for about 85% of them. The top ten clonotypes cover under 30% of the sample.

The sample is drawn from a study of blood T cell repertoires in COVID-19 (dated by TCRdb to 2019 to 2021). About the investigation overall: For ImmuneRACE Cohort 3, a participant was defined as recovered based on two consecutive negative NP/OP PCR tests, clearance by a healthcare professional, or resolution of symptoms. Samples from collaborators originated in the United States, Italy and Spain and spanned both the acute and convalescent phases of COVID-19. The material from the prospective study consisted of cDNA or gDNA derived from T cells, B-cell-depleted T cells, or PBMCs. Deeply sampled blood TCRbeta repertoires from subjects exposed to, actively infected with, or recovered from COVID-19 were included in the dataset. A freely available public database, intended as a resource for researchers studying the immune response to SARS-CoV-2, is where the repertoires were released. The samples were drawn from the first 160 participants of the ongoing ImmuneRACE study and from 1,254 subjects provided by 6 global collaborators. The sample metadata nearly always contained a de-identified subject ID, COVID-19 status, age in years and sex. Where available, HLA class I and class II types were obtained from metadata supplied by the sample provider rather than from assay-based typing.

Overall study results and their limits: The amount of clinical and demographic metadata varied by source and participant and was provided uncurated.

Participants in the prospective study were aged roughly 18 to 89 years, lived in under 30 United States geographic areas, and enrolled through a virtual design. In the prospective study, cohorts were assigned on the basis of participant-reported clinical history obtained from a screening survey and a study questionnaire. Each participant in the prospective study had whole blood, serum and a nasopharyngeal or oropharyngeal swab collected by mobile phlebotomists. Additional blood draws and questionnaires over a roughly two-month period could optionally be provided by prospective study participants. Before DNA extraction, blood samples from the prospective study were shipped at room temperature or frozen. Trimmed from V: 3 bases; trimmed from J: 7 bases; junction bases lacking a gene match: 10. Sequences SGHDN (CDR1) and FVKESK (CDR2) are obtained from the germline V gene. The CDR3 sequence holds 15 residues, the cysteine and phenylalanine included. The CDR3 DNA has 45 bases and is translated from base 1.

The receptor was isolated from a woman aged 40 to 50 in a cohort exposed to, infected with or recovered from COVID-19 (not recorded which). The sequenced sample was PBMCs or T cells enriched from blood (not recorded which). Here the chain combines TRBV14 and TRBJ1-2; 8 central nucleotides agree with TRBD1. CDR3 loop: CASSQQDREVSGYTF. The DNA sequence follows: TGTGCCAGCAGCCAGCAGGACAGGGAAGTTAGTGGCTACACCTTC.